Below, 30 T cell receptor beta chains from the same sample are listed, as sequenced in a study of OX40 agonist ivuxolimab in advanced cancers. The assay was immunoSEQ multiplex PCR, and TCRdb's table has in-frame clones only and misses some. The sample has 50,000 to 75,000 clones; 70% to 90% are singletons. Material: CD4+ or CD8+ T cells sorted from blood, obtained in a trial of the OX40 agonist ivuxolimab. The origin of the receptors is an adult with an advanced solid tumor such as melanoma, head and neck, liver or kidney cancer.

The chain employs TRBV7-6 and TRBJ1-1; D ambiguous. This CDR3 region has 14 residues. The germline CDR1 and CDR2 sequences are SGHVS and FNYEAQ. V was clipped by 0 bases and J by 1 base, with 6 bases between them. CDR3 DNA sequence: TGTGCCAGCAGCTTAGCGCCGAAGAACACTGAAGCTTTCTTT. This translates into CASSLAPKNTEAFF.

The rearrangement joins TRBV7-8 to TRBJ2-7, with D possibly being TRBD1 or TRBD2 (5 bases each). Germline CDR1 is SGHVS and CDR2 is FQNEAQ. This CDR3 contains 14 residues. Trimming took off 5 bases at V and 5 bases at J, with 16 bases between the two ends. The CDR3 nucleotides are TGTGCCAGCAGCCCCCGTGGGGGAACCAACGAGCAGTACTTC. Its translation: CASSPRGGTNEQYF.

CDR3 protein: CASSLTSRSNTGELFF. Here the CDR3 DNA reads TGCGCCAGCAGCTTGACTAGCAGATCGAACACCGGGGAGCTGTTTTTT. The genes are TRBV5-1 and TRBJ2-2; D perhaps matches TRBD2 (6 bases). The CDR3 is made up of 16 amino acids. Per germline, CDR1 SGHRS and CDR2 YFSETQ. V shed 1 base and J shed 0 bases, with 10 bases lying between them.

The gene calls are TRBV7-2 and TRBJ1-3; TRBD1 might be the D (5 bases). V lost 5 bases to trimming and J lost 4 bases, with 15 bases between them. Germline values: CDR1 SGHTA, CDR2 FQGNSA. This CDR3 spans 15 amino acids. The CDR3 here is CASSPYGTAGNTIYF. The CDR3 bases are TGTGCCAGCAGCCCCTATGGGACGGCGGGAAACACCATATATTTT.

This chain uses TRBV5-1 with TRBJ2-7; 14 positions agree with TRBD2. CDR1 and CDR2 (germline): SGHRS, YFSETQ. The trim removed 4 bases at V and 6 bases at J, leaving 9 bases unmatched. The CDR3 runs to 16 residues. CDR3 sequence reads: CASSAGLAGVGAEQYF. The CDR3 DNA sequence: TGCGCCAGCAGCGCGGGACTAGCGGGAGTAGGGGCCGAGCAGTACTTC.

The rearrangement links TRBV10-3 to TRBJ1-5; weak D call: TRBD1 (6 bases). There are 18 residues in the CDR3. The germline V gene encodes CDR1 ENHRY and CDR2 SYGVKD. V gave up 11 bases and J gave up 0 bases, with 26 bases separating them. The CDR3 loop reads CAPITQRGLGDSNQPQHF. CDR3 DNA sequence: TGTGCCCCCATTACTCAAAGGGGGTTAGGGGATAGCAATCAGCCCCAGCATTTT.

The rearrangement links TRBV10-3 to TRBJ1-1; the D gene is possibly TRBD1 (6 bases). The CDR3 is made up of 13 amino acids. The germline CDR1 and CDR2 sequences are ENHRY and SYGVKD. Trimming removed 10 bases at V and 5 bases at J, with 17 bases between. The CDR3 region has the DNA TGTGCCACAAGACAGGCGCGGGATACTGAAGCTTTCTTT. This sequence encodes CATRQARDTEAFF.

The V gene is TRBV19, the J gene TRBJ1-2; 7 positions match TRBD1. V lost 7 bases and J lost 5; bases outside the gene matches: 1. Germline assignment: CDR1 LNHDA and CDR2 SQIVND (reference sequence). This CDR3 is 11 amino acids long. The CDR3 region is CASTGGYGYTF. The CDR3 DNA follows: TGTGCCAGTACAGGGGGTTATGGCTACACCTTC.

Notes on this clone: Other DNA sequences in the sample encode the same CDR3. CDR3 sequence (DNA): TGTGCCAGCTCACCGAAGGGGCGGACTGAAGCTTTCTTT. This sequence encodes CASSPKGRTEAFF. This chain joins TRBV18 and TRBJ1-1, with D maybe TRBD1 (5 bases). V lost 3 bases to trimming and J lost 5 bases, with 10 bases between them. CDR3 length: 13 residues. Germline-derived CDR1 and CDR2 are KGHSH and LQKENI.

In its sample, this clone was seen a few times. Distinct nucleotide sequences in the sample also encode this CDR3. The rearrangement joins TRBV7-2 to TRBJ1-3, with D unresolved. With 0 bases removed from V and 4 bases from J, the gap between germline ends came to 13 bases. Germline CDR1 and CDR2: SGHTA and FQGNSA. This CDR3 contains 16 residues. CDR3 DNA: TGTGCCAGCAGCTTAGCGTTGGGGTCGCTAGGAAACACCATATATTTT. Residues: CASSLALGSLGNTIYF.

The chain recombines TRBV28 with TRBJ2-3; perhaps TRBD1 as D (5 bases). V lost 3 bases, J lost 7 bases, and 11 bases lay in between. Germline-derived CDR1 and CDR2 are MDHEN and SYDVKM. The CDR3 is 13 residues long. The CDR3 spells CASSFSRVNTQYF. CDR3 bases: TGTGCCAGCAGTTTTTCCAGGGTCAATACGCAGTATTTT. The full variable domain, completed using reference TRBV28 and TRBJ2-3, is DVKVTQSSRYLVKRTGEKVFLECVQDMDHENMFWYRQDPGLGLRLIYFSYDVKMKEKGDIPEGYSVSREKKERFSLILESASTNQTSMYLCASSFSRVNTQYFGPGTRLTVL.

This clone has a single count. This chain connects TRBV10-3 to TRBJ2-3; 12 nucleotides align to TRBD2. Germline values: CDR1 ENHRY, CDR2 SYGVKD. The junction had 12 bases not matched to a gene; V was cut back by 8 bases and J by 6 bases. The CDR3 runs to 16 residues. DNA of the CDR3: TGTGCCATCGGCGCTAGCGGGAGGGCCGGTCCCGATACGCAGTATTTT. This codes for CAIGASGRAGPDTQYF.

This chain uses TRBV12-5 with TRBJ2-3, with TRBD2 identical over 14 bases. Germline V gene lookup returns CDR1 LGHNT and CDR2 FRNRAP. CDR3 length equals 15 residues. J lost 5 bases, V lost 6 bases, and 4 bases had no gene match. CDR3 loop: CASGTSGRAVDTQYF. CDR3 in DNA: TGTGCTAGTGGGACTAGCGGGAGGGCCGTAGATACGCAGTATTTT. Full variable domain (outside the CDR3, taken from reference TRBV12-5 and TRBJ2-3): DARVTQTPRHKVTEMGQEVTMRCQPILGHNTVFWYRQTMMQGLELLAYFRNRAPLDDSGMPKDRFSAEMPDATLATLKIQPSEPRDSAVYFCASGTSGRAVDTQYFGPGTRLTVL.

The V gene is TRBV7-3, the J gene TRBJ2-1; TRBD2 agrees at 8 bases. J gave up 9 bases and V 5 bases, and 6 bases lay outside the gene matches. The CDR3 spans 13 residues. Germline lookup yields CDR1 SGHTA and CDR2 FQGTGA. CDR3 in DNA: TGTGCCAGCAGCCAGGGACTAGGTGGTGAGCAGTTCTTC. Residues: CASSQGLGGEQFF. Based on the CDR3 plus reference TRBV7-3 and TRBJ2-1, the full variable domain is GAGVSQTPSNKVTEKGKYVELRCDPISGHTALYWYRQSLGQGPEFLIYFQGTGAADDSGLPNDRFFAVRPEGSVSTLKIQRTERGDSAVYLCASSQGLGGEQFFGPGTRLTVL.

The chain carries TRBV28 and TRBJ1-2, with a tentative D call TRBD1 (6 bases). V lost 3 bases, J lost 4 bases, and 12 bases lay in between. CDR1 is MDHEN, CDR2 SYDVKM, per germline. The CDR3 consists of 14 residues. CDR3 in DNA: TGTGCCAGCAGTTTCCCAGGGGCCATCTATGGCTACACCTTC. Translated: CASSFPGAIYGYTF.

The gene calls are TRBV5-1 and TRBJ2-3, with D hard to call. There are 13 residues in the CDR3. Germline CDR1 and CDR2: SGHRS and YFSETQ. V was pared by 3 bases and J by 4 bases, with 9 bases between. The CDR3, as DNA: TGCGCCAGCAGCTCCGTCTTGTCAGATACGCAGTATTTT. As protein: CASSSVLSDTQYF.

This chain links TRBV7-8 with TRBJ2-7; 13 bases fit TRBD2. The CDR3 has 15 amino acids. Losses at the gene ends were 5 bases for V and 7 bases for J; bases not matched to a gene: 8. CDR1 SGHVS and CDR2 FQNEAQ come from the germline V gene. The CDR3, as DNA: TGTGCCAGCAGCCCGTGGACTAGCGGGAGCGGTGAGCAGTACTTC. This translates into CASSPWTSGSGEQYF.

This chain uses TRBV7-3 with TRBJ2-2; D is ambiguous. CDR1 is SGHTA, CDR2 FQGTGA, per germline. Trimming left V 5 bases short and J 2 bases short, with 21 bases between. The CDR3 runs 18 residues. The chain's CDR3 is CASSPEPPDIFNTGELFF. Written as DNA, the CDR3 is TGTGCCAGCAGCCCGGAGCCGCCCGACATATTCAACACCGGGGAGCTGTTTTTT.

The rearrangement joins TRBV30 to TRBJ2-3, with TRBD2 matching over 10 bases. V lost 2 bases and J lost 2; bases outside the gene matches: 4. This CDR3 has 15 amino acids. Germline loops: CDR1 GTSNPN, CDR2 SVGIG (reference sequence). The CDR3 DNA sequence: TGTGCCTGGAGTTGGACTAGCGGTCCCACAGATACGCAGTATTTT. Protein product: CAWSWTSGPTDTQYF.

V and J are TRBV19 and TRBJ1-3; D ambiguous. The CDR3 has 12 residues. The V gene lost 8 bases and the J gene lost 1 base, with 6 bases spanning the gap. The germline V gene encodes CDR1 LNHDA and CDR2 SQIVND (reference sequence). The CDR3 DNA follows: TGTGCCAGTCGAGGGTCTGGAAACACCATATATTTT. It codes for CASRGSGNTIYF.

This chain uses TRBV11-2 with TRBJ2-1; possibly TRBD1 or TRBD2 for D (5 bases each). The CDR3 sequence is 16 residues long. From germline, CDR1 is SGHAT and CDR2 FQNNGV. Deletions cut 6 bases from V and 4 bases from J, with 19 bases between. CDR3 DNA sequence: TGTGCCAGCAGATCGACCGGGACGGAACGTTACAATGAGCAGTTCTTC. The encoded protein is CASRSTGTERYNEQFF. Complete variable domain (other parts from reference TRBV11-2 and TRBJ2-1): EAGVAQSPRYKIIEKRQSVAFWCNPISGHATLYWYQQILGQGPKLLIQFQNNGVVDDSQLPKDRFSAERLKGVDSTLKIQPAKLEDSAVYLCASRSTGTERYNEQFFGPGTRLTVL.

V is TRBV7-2 and J is TRBJ2-1; D is perhaps TRBD2 (5 bases). Trimming pared 0 bases from V and 4 bases from J, leaving 16 bases between. CDR3 size: 17 residues. The germline CDR1 and CDR2 sequences are SGHTA and FQGNSA. This CDR3 reads CASSLAARASRYNEQFF. The CDR3 DNA is TGTGCCAGCAGCTTAGCGGCTCGAGCTAGCCGATACAATGAGCAGTTCTTC.

This chain connects TRBV7-2 to TRBJ2-7, with TRBD2 matching over 11 bases. Looked up from germline, CDR1 is SGHTA and CDR2 is FQGNSA. Trimming at V came to 5 bases and at J to 4 bases, leaving 13 bases not matched to a gene. The length of the CDR3 is 17 residues. CDR3 DNA sequence: TGTGCCAGCAGCGCTAGACCTGGGACTAGCGGAAATTACGAGCAGTACTTC. Its protein product is CASSARPGTSGNYEQYF.

The V gene is TRBV7-6, the J gene TRBJ2-7; D is possibly TRBD2 (5 bases). This CDR3 is built from 15 residues. Trimming left V 2 bases short and J 0 bases short, with 11 bases between. The germline V gene has CDR1 SGHVS and CDR2 FNYEAQ. The CDR3 nucleotides are TGTGCCAGCAGCTTAATAGGCGGACTCTCCTACGAGCAGTACTTC. Its translation: CASSLIGGLSYEQYF.

A single count supports this clone. V and J are TRBV7-2 and TRBJ1-4; tentatively, D is TRBD1 (5 bases). With 7 bases removed from V and 6 bases from J, the gap between germline ends came to 15 bases. The CDR3 covers 14 residues. CDR1 and CDR2 (germline): SGHTA, FQGNSA. CDR3 in DNA: TGTGCCAGCAATCCAGGGAGACAGTATGAAAAACTGTTTTTT. Protein: CASNPGRQYEKLFF.

The CDR3 DNA is TGCGCCAGCAGCCAAGACAGCGGGAGGGCAAACATTCAGTACTTC. Amino acids: CASSQDSGRANIQYF. The chain joins TRBV4-1 to TRBJ2-4; TRBD2 agrees at 10 bases. The V segment lost 0 bases and the J segment 6 bases; nucleotides outside the gene matches: 2. The CDR3 is 15 residues long. Germline loops: CDR1 MGHRA, CDR2 YSYEKL.

The J gene is TRBJ1-2, the V gene TRBV5-1; 7 bases are a match to TRBD1. Germline trimming cut 3 bases from V and 5 bases from J; bases unmatched to any gene: 7. The CDR3 has 14 amino acids. In germline, CDR1 is SGHRS, CDR2 YFSETQ. The CDR3 DNA reads as TGCGCCAGCAGCTCACAGGGGCCAGAATATGGCTACACCTTC. Translation: CASSSQGPEYGYTF.

CDR3 DNA: TGTGCCAGCAGTGCGACGAGGGAGACCCAGTACTTC. Translation gives CASSATRETQYF. The chain recombines TRBV6-6 with TRBJ2-5; D gene unclear. The germline CDR1 and CDR2 sequences are MNHNY and SVGAGI (reference sequence). Trimming pared 5 bases from V and 5 bases from J, leaving 9 bases between. The CDR3 contains 12 residues.

CDR3 protein: CASSVVSMGRVLGTEAFF. The CDR3 nucleotides are TGTGCCAGCAGCGTAGTGTCGATGGGTAGGGTTTTGGGCACTGAAGCTTTCTTT. The chain is built from TRBV9 and TRBJ1-1; D is uncertain. The ends were cut back, 0 bases at V and 4 bases at J, with 22 bases in the middle. This CDR3 spans 18 amino acids. Per the germline V gene, CDR1 is SGDLS and CDR2 is YYNGEE.

This clone was seen only once. An end of the junction does not agree with germline; a read error may underlie this. The rearrangement joins TRBV7-9 to TRBJ1-2, with 8 bases identical to TRBD1. CDR3 length: 15 residues. The germline V gene encodes CDR1 SEHNR and CDR2 FQNEAQ (reference sequence). DNA for the CDR3: TGTGCCAGCAGTTTAGAGGGACAGGCTAACTATGGCTACACCTTC. Its protein product is CASSLEGQANYGYTF.